A single sample gave rise to the 16 T cell receptor beta chains below, sequenced in a study of blood T cells in healthy people across ages (dated by TCRdb to the mid-2010s). The library was produced with 5' RACE. TCRdb records Illumina HiSeq 2500 as the sequencer. A second PCR of roughly 6 to 11 cycles was performed with a sample-barcoded 5' primer and a J-beta primer mix. TCRdb cleaned the public reads at Q25 with fastp, built clones with MiXCR and kept in-frame beta chains. CDR3 protein sequences are deduplicated, and each keeps its most common genes and DNA. This sample has about 1.5 million distinct CDR3 sequences in its table, and 42% of those were observed once. Roughly 7.9% of the sample goes to the ten largest clones. Sequencing used blood. All receptors derive from a woman aged 18-35 years in good health.

The chain carries TRBV27 and TRBJ2-1; TRBD2 matches at 7 bases. This CDR3 spans 16 amino acids. J gave up 5 bases and V 1 base, and 8 bases lay outside the gene matches. CDR1 MNHEY and CDR2 SMNVEV come from the germline V gene (reference sequence). CDR3 in DNA: TGTGCCAGCAGTTTATTCGGGACTAACGGAAACAATGAGCAGTTCTTC. Translation gives CASSLFGTNGNNEQFF.

The chain joins TRBV20-1 to TRBJ2-1; D perhaps matches TRBD1 (5 bases). The germline gives CDR1 DFQATT, CDR2 SNEGSKA (reference sequence). Deletions cut 5 bases from V and 8 bases from J, with 19 bases between. There are 14 residues in the CDR3. The CDR3 DNA follows: TGCAGTGCTCACCCCCGGCTCGCCAGGGATGAGCAGTTCTTC. It translates to CSAHPRLARDEQFF.

A few counts support this clonotype. The chain recombines TRBV6-6 with TRBJ1-5; D remains ambiguous. The CDR3 loop spans 14 amino acids. V was cut by 6 bases and J by 3 bases, with 12 bases left in between. The germline gives CDR1 MNHNY, CDR2 SVGAGI (reference sequence). CDR3 sequence (DNA): TGTGCCAGCAGGACCGGGCGGACCAATCAGCCCCAGCATTTT. Protein: CASRTGRTNQPQHF.

The chain recombines TRBV6-1 with TRBJ2-7; the match to TRBD2 covers 10 bases. The CDR3 is 17 amino acids. The germline CDR1 and CDR2 sequences are MNHNS and SASEGT. The J segment lost 4 bases and the V segment lost 5 bases, leaving 14 bases of the junction unmatched. The CDR3: CASSQRTGTSGVYEQYF. In DNA form, the CDR3 reads TGTGCCAGCAGTCAACGAACGGGCACTAGCGGGGTTTACGAGCAGTACTTC.

The gene calls are TRBV6-1 and TRBJ1-2; D possibly corresponds to TRBD1 (5 bases). With 2 bases removed from V and 8 bases from J, the gap between germline ends came to 12 bases. The CDR3 sequence is 13 residues long. Germline-derived CDR1 and CDR2 are MNHNS and SASEGT. CDR3 in amino acids: CASSELGVGGYTF. Here the CDR3 DNA reads TGTGCCAGCAGTGAATTGGGGGTTGGAGGCTACACCTTC.

The chain employs TRBV12-3 or TRBV12-4 and TRBJ2-5, with 8 bases lining up with TRBD1. V dropped 2 bases and J dropped 11; count of bases not matched to a gene: 25. The CDR3 length is 19 residues. CDR3 protein: CASSLTPPVDRVSYNEQYF. In nucleotides, the CDR3 is TGTGCCAGCAGTTTAACCCCCCCAGTGGACAGGGTATCCTACAATGAGCAGTACTTC.

This clonotype occurred a few times. The gene calls are TRBV20-1 and TRBJ2-5; no clear D gene. The J call may be in error: the DNA end matches TRBJ2-4 better. The CDR3 spans 15 residues. Germline assignment: CDR1 DFQATT and CDR2 SNEGSKA (reference sequence). The CDR3 is CSARRYTLAKNIQYF. CDR3 DNA sequence: TGCAGTGCTAGGCGGTATACCTTAGCCAAAAACATTCAGTACTTC.

This clonotype was seen repeatedly, ten times or more. This chain connects TRBV4-1 to TRBJ2-3, with unresolved D. The CDR3 length is 13 residues. Germline V CDR1 and CDR2: MGHRA, YSYEKL. The V gene lost 3 bases and the J gene lost 6 bases, with 10 bases spanning the gap. In DNA, the CDR3 is TGCGCCAGCAGCCACCCTTTGGGGGATACGCAGTATTTT. It yields the protein CASSHPLGDTQYF.

The genes are TRBV10-3 and TRBJ1-2; D possibly corresponds to TRBD1 (5 bases). Germline V gene sequence: CDR1 ENHRY, CDR2 SYGVKD. The CDR3 is made up of 15 amino acids. Trimming removed 0 bases at V and 4 bases at J, with 12 bases between. In nucleotides, the CDR3 is TGTGCCATCAGTGAGTCGACTTCAGGGTCCTATGGCTACACCTTC. This translates into CAISESTSGSYGYTF.

The table lists this clonotype with a few counts. V gene TRBV20-1 combines with J gene TRBJ2-5; D is uncertain. This CDR3 contains 14 residues. Trimming pared 2 bases from V and 1 base from J, leaving 11 bases between. The V gene's germline CDR1 is DFQATT and CDR2 SNEGSKA (reference sequence). DNA of the CDR3: TGCAGTGCTAGAAGAATAGCTCGCCAAGAGACCCAGTACTTC. The encoded protein is CSARRIARQETQYF.

The sample holds a few counts of this clonotype. CDR3 region: CASSSGQGATQETQYF. As DNA, the CDR3 is TGCGCCAGCAGCTCCGGACAGGGGGCAACCCAAGAGACCCAGTACTTC. The genes are TRBV5-1 and TRBJ2-5; 11 bases line up with TRBD1. Germline CDR1 is SGHRS and CDR2 is YFSETQ. V dropped 3 bases and J dropped 1; count of bases not matched to a gene: 5. The CDR3 has 16 amino acids. Full variable domain (remainder filled in from reference TRBV5-1 and TRBJ2-5): KAGVTQTPRYLIKTRGQQVTLSCSPISGHRSVSWYQQTPGQGLQFLFEYFSETQRNKGNFPGRFSGRQFSNSRSEMNVSTLELGDSALYLCASSSGQGATQETQYFGPGTRLLVL.

This chain links TRBV18 with TRBJ1-5, with 7 bases matching TRBD1. The CDR3 spans 14 residues. Germline CDR1 reads KGHSH; CDR2 reads LQKENI. Losses at the gene ends were 4 bases for V and 2 bases for J; bases not matched to a gene: 2. CDR3: CASSQGARNQPQHF. The CDR3 coding sequence is TGTGCCAGCTCACAGGGGGCTCGCAATCAGCCCCAGCATTTT. Full variable domain (missing parts from reference TRBV18 and TRBJ1-5): NAGVMQNPRHLVRRRGQEARLRCSPMKGHSHVYWYRQLPEEGLKFMVYLQKENIIDESGMPKERFSAEFPKEGPSILRIQQVVRGDSAAYFCASSQGARNQPQHFGDGTRLSIL.

This clonotype was seen a handful of times. The chain combines TRBV3-1 with TRBJ1-2; weak D call: TRBD1 (6 bases). The CDR3 extends over 13 amino acids. V was trimmed by 4 bases and J by 5 bases, leaving 11 bases between them. Germline values: CDR1 LGHDT, CDR2 YNNKEL (reference sequence). In nucleotides, the CDR3 is TGTGCCAGCAGCCTACAGGGAATGTATGGCTACACCTTC. Translated: CASSLQGMYGYTF.

This rearrangement joins TRBV4-1 to TRBJ2-5; the match to TRBD1 covers 10 bases. The V gene's germline CDR1 is MGHRA and CDR2 YSYEKL. The V segment lost 3 bases and the J segment 11 bases; nucleotides outside the gene matches: 12. This CDR3 contains 15 residues. The CDR3 loop reads CASSHEPGQGMEQYF. CDR3 nucleotide sequence: TGCGCCAGCAGCCACGAGCCGGGACAGGGGATGGAGCAGTACTTC.

J is TRBJ1-6 and V is TRBV6-1; no firm D call. The CDR3 sequence is 15 residues long. CDR1 MNHNS and CDR2 SASEGT come from the germline V gene. Trimming took 8 bases from V and 7 from J, leaving 18 bases between them. The CDR3 coding sequence is TGTGCCAGCGGGTATCACAGCGACCCGAATTCACCCCTCCACTTT. This gives the protein CASGYHSDPNSPLHF.

This clonotype has just a few counts. The V and J genes are TRBV5-1 and TRBJ2-1; D is unclear. V lost 4 bases to trimming and J lost 0 bases, with 11 bases between them. CDR1 is SGHRS and CDR2 is YFSETQ in the germline V gene. CDR3 length: 15 residues. The CDR3 DNA is TGCGCCAGCAGCCCGCAGGTTAGCTCCTACAATGAGCAGTTCTTC. Protein: CASSPQVSSYNEQFF.